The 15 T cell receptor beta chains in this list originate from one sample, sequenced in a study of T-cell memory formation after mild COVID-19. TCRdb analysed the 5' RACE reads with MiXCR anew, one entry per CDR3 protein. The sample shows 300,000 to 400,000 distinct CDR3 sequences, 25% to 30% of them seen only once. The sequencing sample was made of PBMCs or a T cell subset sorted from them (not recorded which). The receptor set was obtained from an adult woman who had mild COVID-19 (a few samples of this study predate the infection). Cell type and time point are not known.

This CDR3 is CASSFAGAGNGYTF. DNA of the CDR3: TGTGCCAGCAGCTTTGCAGGGGCAGGGAATGGCTACACCTTC. The rearrangement uses TRBV7-9 and TRBJ1-2; D might be TRBD1 (6 bases). The CDR3 totals 14 residues. Trimming left V 3 bases short and J 6 bases short, with 14 bases between. In germline, CDR1 is SEHNR, CDR2 FQNEAQ (reference sequence).

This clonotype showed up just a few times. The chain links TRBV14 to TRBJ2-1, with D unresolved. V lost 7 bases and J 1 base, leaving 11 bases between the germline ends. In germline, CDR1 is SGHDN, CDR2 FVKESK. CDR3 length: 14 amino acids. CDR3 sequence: CASNVKGSYNEQFF. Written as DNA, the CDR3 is TGTGCCAGCAACGTCAAGGGATCCTACAATGAGCAGTTCTTC.

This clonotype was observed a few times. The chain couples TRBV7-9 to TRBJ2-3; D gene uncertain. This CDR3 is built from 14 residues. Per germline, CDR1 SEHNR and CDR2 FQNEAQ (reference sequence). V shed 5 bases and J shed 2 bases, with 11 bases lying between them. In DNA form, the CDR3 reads TGTGCCAGCAGCAAAGGAGCGTACACAGATACGCAGTATTTT. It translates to CASSKGAYTDTQYF.

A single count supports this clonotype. CDR3 DNA sequence: TGTGCCAGCAGCTCGGACGGACTCTCTGGAAACACCATATATTTT. Protein sequence: CASSSDGLSGNTIYF. V and J are TRBV7-3 and TRBJ1-3; D not certain. The CDR3 length is 15 residues. V lost 4 bases, J lost 0 bases, and 10 bases lay in between. Germline V lookup: CDR1 SGHTA, CDR2 FQGTGA.

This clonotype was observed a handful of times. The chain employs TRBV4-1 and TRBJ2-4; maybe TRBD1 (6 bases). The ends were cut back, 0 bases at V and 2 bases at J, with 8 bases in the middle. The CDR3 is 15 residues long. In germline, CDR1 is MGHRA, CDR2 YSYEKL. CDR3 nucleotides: TGCGCCAGCAGCCAAGACGGACAGACCAAAAACATTCAGTACTTC. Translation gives CASSQDGQTKNIQYF.

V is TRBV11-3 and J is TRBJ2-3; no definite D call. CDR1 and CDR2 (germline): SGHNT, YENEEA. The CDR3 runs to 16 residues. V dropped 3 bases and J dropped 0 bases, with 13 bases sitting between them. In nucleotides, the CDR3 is TGTGCCAGCAGCTTTCCGGCGGAACAAAGCACAGATACGCAGTATTTT. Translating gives CASSFPAEQSTDTQYF. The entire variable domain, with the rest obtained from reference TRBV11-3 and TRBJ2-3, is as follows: EAGVVQSPRYKIIEKKQPVAFWCNPISGHNTLYWYLQNLGQGPELLIRYENEEAVDDSQLPKDRFSAERLKGVDSTLKIQPAELGDSAVYLCASSFPAEQSTDTQYFGPGTRLTVL.

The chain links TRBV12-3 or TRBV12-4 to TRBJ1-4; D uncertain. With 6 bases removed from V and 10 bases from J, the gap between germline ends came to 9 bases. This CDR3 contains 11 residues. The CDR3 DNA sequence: TGTGCCAGCAGATTTGGTGGAAAACTGTTTTTT. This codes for CASRFGGKLFF.

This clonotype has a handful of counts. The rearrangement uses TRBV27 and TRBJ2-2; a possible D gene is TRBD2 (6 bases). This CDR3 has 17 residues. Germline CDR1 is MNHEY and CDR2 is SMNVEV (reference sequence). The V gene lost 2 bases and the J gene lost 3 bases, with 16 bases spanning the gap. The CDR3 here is CASSLGPGEYDTGELFF. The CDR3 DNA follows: TGTGCCAGCAGTTTAGGGCCGGGGGAGTATGACACCGGGGAGCTGTTTTTT.

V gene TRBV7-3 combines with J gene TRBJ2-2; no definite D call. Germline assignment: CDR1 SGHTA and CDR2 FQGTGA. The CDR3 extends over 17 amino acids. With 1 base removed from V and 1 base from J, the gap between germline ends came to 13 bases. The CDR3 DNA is TGTGCCAGCAGCTTAAATTCAGGTGCCCTGAACACCGGGGAGCTGTTTTTT. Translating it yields CASSLNSGALNTGELFF.

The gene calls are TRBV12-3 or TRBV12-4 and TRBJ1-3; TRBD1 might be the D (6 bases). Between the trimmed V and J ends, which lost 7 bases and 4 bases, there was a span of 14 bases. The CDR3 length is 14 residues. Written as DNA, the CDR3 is TGTGCCAGCACCTCCCAGGGGACGGGAAACACCATATATTTT. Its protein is CASTSQGTGNTIYF.

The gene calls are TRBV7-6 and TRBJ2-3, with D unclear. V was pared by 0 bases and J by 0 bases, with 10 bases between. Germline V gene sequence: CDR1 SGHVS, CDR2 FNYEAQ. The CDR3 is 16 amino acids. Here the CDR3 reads CASSLAVGPSTDTQYF. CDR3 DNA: TGTGCCAGCAGCTTAGCGGTTGGACCAAGCACAGATACGCAGTATTTT.

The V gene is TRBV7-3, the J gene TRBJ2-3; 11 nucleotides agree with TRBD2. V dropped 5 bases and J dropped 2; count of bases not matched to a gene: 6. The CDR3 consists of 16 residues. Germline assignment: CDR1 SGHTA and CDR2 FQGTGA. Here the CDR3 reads CASSAKTSGVTDTQYF. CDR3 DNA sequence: TGTGCCAGCAGCGCAAAGACTAGCGGGGTCACAGATACGCAGTATTTT.

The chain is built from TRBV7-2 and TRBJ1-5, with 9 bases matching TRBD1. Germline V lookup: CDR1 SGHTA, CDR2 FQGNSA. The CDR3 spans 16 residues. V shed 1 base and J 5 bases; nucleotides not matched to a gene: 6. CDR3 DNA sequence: TGTGCCAGCAGCTTAGTAACGGGACAGGGAGATCAGCCCCAGCATTTT. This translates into CASSLVTGQGDQPQHF.

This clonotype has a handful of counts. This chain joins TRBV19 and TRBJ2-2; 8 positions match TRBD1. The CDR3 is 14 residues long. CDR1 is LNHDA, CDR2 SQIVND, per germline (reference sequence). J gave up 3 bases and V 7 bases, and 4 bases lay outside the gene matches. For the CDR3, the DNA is TGTGCCAGTATCGGGACAGGTTACACCGGGGAGCTGTTTTTT. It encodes CASIGTGYTGELFF. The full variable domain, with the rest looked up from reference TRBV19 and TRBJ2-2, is DGGITQSPKYLFRKEGQNVTLSCEQNLNHDAMYWYRQDPGQGLRLIYYSQIVNDFQKGDIAEGYSVSREKKESFPLTVTSAQKNPTAFYLCASIGTGYTGELFFGEGSRLTVL.

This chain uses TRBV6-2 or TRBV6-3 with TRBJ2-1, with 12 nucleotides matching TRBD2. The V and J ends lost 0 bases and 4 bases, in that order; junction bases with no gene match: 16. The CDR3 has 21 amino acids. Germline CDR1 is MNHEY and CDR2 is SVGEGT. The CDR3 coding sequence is TGTGCCAGCAGTTACTCGTCGGAACTAGCGGGAGGACCTAGAATTTACAATGAGCAGTTCTTC. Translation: CASSYSSELAGGPRIYNEQFF.